These 18 T cell receptor beta chains originate from one sample sequenced in a study of regulatory T cells in long-lasting Graves disease. Libraries of TCR beta came from iRepertoire HTBI primers plus Arm-PCR of CDR3 regions. TCRdb re-analysed the multiplex PCR reads in MiXCR, keeping a single row per CDR3 protein. The data show roughly 500,000 distinct CDR3 sequences, approximately 21% seen once. Time point noted: persistent/refractory GD, antithyroid drugs over 5 years with positive TRAb. PBMCs provided the RNA from which the TCR library was made. The sequencing used peripheral blood mononuclear cells (PBMCs), collected when the disease was refractory, from a patient treated with antithyroid drugs. The receptors come from a female donor with Graves disease.

This clonotype was seen many times. The chain joins TRBV7-2 to TRBJ1-2; possibly TRBD1 for D (5 bases). The CDR3 totals 16 residues. Germline CDR1 is SGHTA and CDR2 is FQGNSA. Trimming left V 1 base short and J 3 bases short, with 15 bases between. CDR3 DNA sequence: TGTGCCAGCAGCTTAGGGGGGTCAGGGCTAGACTATGGCTACACCTTC. Translated: CASSLGGSGLDYGYTF.

On this clonotype itself: A clone one base away is much larger, so this may be a read error. The chain carries TRBV27 and TRBJ2-7, with D possibly being TRBD1 (5 bases). Germline CDR1 MNHEY, CDR2 SMNVEV (reference sequence). CDR3 length: 13 amino acids. CDR3 sequence reads: CASSPRQFYEQCF. The CDR3 DNA reads TGTGCCAGCAGTCCGAGACAGTTTTACGAGCAGTGCTTC.

V usage is TRBV5-6 and J usage is TRBJ1-6, with a tentative D call TRBD1 (5 bases). Between the trimmed V and J ends, which lost 4 bases and 7 bases, there was a span of 15 bases. This CDR3 spans 15 amino acids. Germline-derived CDR1 and CDR2 are SGHDT and YYEEEE. The CDR3 sequence: CASSIRDRGNSPLHF. In nucleotides, the CDR3 is TGTGCCAGCAGCATACGGGACCGGGGAAATTCACCCCTCCACTTT.

The V and J genes are TRBV25-1 and TRBJ2-7, with D unresolved. Germline V gene sequence: CDR1 MGHDK, CDR2 SYGVNS. Trimming took 3 bases from V and 2 from J, leaving 14 bases between them. The CDR3 totals 15 residues. Here the CDR3 reads CASSEGVLSPYEQYF. CDR3 in DNA: TGTGCCAGCAGTGAGGGCGTTTTGTCCCCCTACGAGCAGTACTTC.

The sample holds many counts of this clonotype. V is TRBV19 and J is TRBJ1-1; D possibly corresponds to TRBD1 (6 bases). The CDR3 consists of 16 residues. Trimming cost V 0 bases and J 3 bases, with 14 bases left between them. In germline, CDR1 is LNHDA, CDR2 SQIVND (reference sequence). CDR3 nucleotides: TGTGCCAGTAGTATAGATCCCACAGGGAGGGACACTGAAGCTTTCTTT. Protein sequence: CASSIDPTGRDTEAFF. Full variable domain (missing parts from reference TRBV19 and TRBJ1-1): DGGITQSPKYLFRKEGQNVTLSCEQNLNHDAMYWYRQDPGQGLRLIYYSQIVNDFQKGDIAEGYSVSREKKESFPLTVTSAQKNPTAFYLCASSIDPTGRDTEAFFGQGTRLTVV.

About this clonotype: This clone may be a read error of a much larger clone one base away. The chain recombines TRBV28 with TRBJ1-5; maybe TRBD1 (6 bases). Germline V gene lookup returns CDR1 MDHEN and CDR2 SYDVKM. This CDR3 is built from 12 residues. CDR3 in amino acids: CASSFHGQPQRF. CDR3 nucleotide sequence: TGTGCCAGCAGTTTTCATGGACAGCCCCAGCGTTTT.

As to this clonotype: This may be a read error: a much more frequent sequence differs by one nucleotide. The CDR3 DNA reads TGCAGCGTTGACGGGGTGAACACTGAAGCTTTCTTT. Residues: CSVDGVNTEAFF. V is TRBV29-1 and J is TRBJ1-1; D is unresolved. Looked up from germline, CDR1 is SQVTM and CDR2 is ANQGSEA. Trimming removed 3 bases at V and 0 bases at J, with 5 bases between. This CDR3 is 12 amino acids long.

This clonotype was seen once. A much larger clone differs from this one at a single base, so this may be a read error. The chain recombines TRBV24-1 with TRBJ2-1, with TRBD2 matching 14 bases. The assigned J gene may be wrong: the sequence end matches TRBJ2-5 better. From germline, CDR1 is KGHDR and CDR2 SFDVKD. The CDR3 sequence is 16 residues long. CDR3 nucleotide sequence: TGTGCCACCAGTGGTCCGACTAGCGGGGGGGCTGAGACCCAGTACTTC. Its translation: CATSGPTSGGAETQYF.

The chain is built from TRBV9 and TRBJ2-7; D may correspond to TRBD1 or TRBD2 (5 bases each). The CDR3 is made up of 13 amino acids. Between the trimmed V and J ends, which lost 0 bases and 2 bases, there was a span of 6 bases. Germline-derived CDR1 and CDR2 are SGDLS and YYNGEE. The CDR3, as DNA: TGTGCCAGCAGCGTAGGGGACGCCTACGAGCAGTACTTC. Translated, it gives CASSVGDAYEQYF. The complete variable domain, with remaining parts taken from reference TRBV9 and TRBJ2-7, reads DSGVTQTPKHLITATGQRVTLRCSPRSGDLSVYWYQQSLDQGLQFLIQYYNGEERAKGNILERFSAQQFPDLHSELNLSSLELGDSALYFCASSVGDAYEQYFGPGTRLTVT.

This clonotype was recorded many times. The rearrangement uses TRBV12-3 or TRBV12-4 and TRBJ1-1, with a possible D match to TRBD1 (6 bases). This CDR3 region has 14 residues. Trimming left V 2 bases short and J 6 bases short, with 13 bases between. CDR3 DNA: TGTGCCAGCAGTTTAAGGGGGGGAGGGTCTGAAGCTTTCTTT. Amino acids: CASSLRGGGSEAFF.

This clonotype showed up just a few times. The J gene is TRBJ2-1, the V gene TRBV27, with 11 positions matching TRBD2. The CDR3 spans 12 residues. Per the germline V gene, CDR1 is MNHEY and CDR2 is SMNVEV (reference sequence). Unmatched junction bases numbered 6, after V lost 5 bases and J lost 15 bases. CDR3: CASSELAGESFF. CDR3 DNA: TGTGCCAGCAGTGAACTAGCGGGAGAATCGTTCTTC.

Only a few counts were recorded for this clonotype. V is TRBV15 and J is TRBJ1-6; no clear D gene. The germline V and J ends were trimmed by 0 bases and 10 bases, with 13 bases remaining between them. Germline-derived CDR1 and CDR2 are LNHNV and YYDKDF (reference sequence). The CDR3 is 15 residues long. The CDR3 loop is CATSRDGVGNSPLHF. The DNA for the CDR3 is TGTGCCACCAGCAGAGATGGGGTGGGAAACTCACCCCTCCACTTT. The entire variable domain, with the rest obtained from reference TRBV15 and TRBJ1-6, is as follows: DAMVIQNPRYQVTQFGKPVTLSCSQTLNHNVMYWYQQKSSQAPKLLFHYYDKDFNNEADTPDNFQSRRPNTSFCFLDIRSPGLGDTAMYLCATSRDGVGNSPLHFGNGTRLTVT.

The table lists this clonotype with a few counts. The chain combines TRBV4-1 with TRBJ1-1; 7 bases fit TRBD1. Trimming at V came to 4 bases and at J to 1 base, leaving 9 bases not matched to a gene. The germline V gene has CDR1 MGHRA and CDR2 YSYEKL. There are 16 residues in the CDR3. The CDR3 nucleotides are TGCGCCAGCAGCCGCGGACCGGACAGGCGGAACACTGAAGCTTTCTTT. Its translation: CASSRGPDRRNTEAFF.

This clonotype was detected ten times or more. The CDR3 nucleotides read TGTGCCACCCAGGGGGCGGGCAATCAGCCCCAGCATTTT. Amino acids: CATQGAGNQPQHF. The V and J genes are TRBV12-3 or TRBV12-4 and TRBJ1-5; 8 positions agree with TRBD1. Trimming cost V 10 bases and J 2 bases; bases outside gene matches: 4. This CDR3 contains 13 residues.

This chain joins TRBV29-1 and TRBJ2-7; 10 nucleotides agree with TRBD2. Germline V lookup: CDR1 SQVTM, CDR2 ANQGSEA. After removal of 7 bases from V and 0 bases from J, the junction contained 6 bases not matched to a gene. The length of the CDR3 is 14 residues. The CDR3 nucleotides are TGCAGCGCTCGGACTAGCGGAGACTCCTACGAGCAGTACTTC. It specifies CSARTSGDSYEQYF.

The chain carries TRBV27 and TRBJ2-1; 9 bases align to TRBD1. J was trimmed by 4 bases and V by 2 bases; bases with no gene match: 3. Germline V gene sequence: CDR1 MNHEY, CDR2 SMNVEV (reference sequence). This CDR3 has 15 amino acids. Written as DNA, the CDR3 is TGTGCCAGCAGTTTAACAGGGGGCAGGTACAATGAGCAGTTCTTC. This sequence encodes CASSLTGGRYNEQFF.

This chain uses TRBV4-3 with TRBJ2-7, with no clear D. CDR3 length equals 15 residues. CDR1 and CDR2 (germline): LGHNA, YSLEER. Trimming stripped 1 base from V and 5 bases from J, with 15 bases between. The CDR3 DNA reads as TGCGCCAGCAGCCAAGGGCGTACGTTCCCCAACGAGCAGTACTTC. This sequence encodes CASSQGRTFPNEQYF.

The CDR3 sequence is CASSQEGLAANTGELFF. The CDR3 nucleotides read TGTGCCAGCAGCCAAGAAGGGCTAGCGGCTAACACCGGGGAGCTGTTTTTT. The rearrangement joins TRBV3-1 to TRBJ2-2; 7 nucleotides match TRBD2. J was trimmed by 2 bases and V by 0 bases; bases with no gene match: 6. Per the germline V gene, CDR1 is LGHDT and CDR2 is YNNKEL (reference sequence). There are 17 residues in the CDR3.